What follows describes a single TCR beta chain. Its antigen remains undetermined. Base-call qualities are not available, and no considerably larger clone is one nucleotide away. Preparation of the library involved the immunoSEQ multiplex PCR assay. Regarding the original processing steps: A statistical classification framework was developed to diagnose cytomegalovirus status using the catalog of TCR beta chain sequences. This immuneACCESS table, as held by TCRdb, lists in-frame sequences with V and J called but not all clones. Of the missing ones, under half trace to an unresolved V gene in checked studies; the others have no known cause. The V and J calls and clone size are taken from that table; D and trimming were inferred from the DNA. Here the sample has approximately 170,000 clones; 84% occur a single time. The ten most abundant clones make up approximately 10% of the sample. The data originate from a study of cytomegalovirus exposure and HLA in healthy donors (dated by TCRdb to between 2016 and 2019). Study-level background: According to a later analysis, one platform produced both the 120 validation repertoires and the 666 repertoires of the first cohort. A separate validation cohort of 100 to 150 different subjects was used in addition to the roughly 700-subject first cohort. To predict cytomegalovirus infection status, the study brought together high-throughput TCR immunosequencing, statistical association of individual TCRs with disease status, and machine learning. The aim of the study was to test whether cataloging public T cell receptors could identify signatures of past pathogen exposure. Paper-wide results and their limitations: A later analysis found that TCRs clustered in the first cohort also tended to co-occur in the roughly 120 validation repertoires, with more than 90% of cluster scores above 0. A total of 150 or so TCR beta chains were listed by the study as associated with cytomegalovirus. In both the original and validation cohorts, the classifier was reported to diagnose cytomegalovirus status with high specificity and sensitivity. The authors suggested that the approach could potentially be extended to other disease states and immunological phenotypes. The validation cohort had no HLA typing available for a later analysis, so co-occurrence within that cohort was assessed over all 120 or so repertoires. Most TCR sequences were observed very rarely across donors, whereas some public TCRs were present in many individuals. A few of the identified cytomegalovirus-associated TCR beta chains were confirmed in vitro to be specific for cytomegalovirus antigens.

CDR3 length: 19 amino acids, cysteine to phenylalanine. Only CDR3 DNA remains: 57 bases, in frame from the first base. V trim: 0 bases; J trim: 0 bases; unmatched bases: 8. CDR1 and CDR2, looked up from the germline V gene (reference sequence), are SEHNR and FQNEAQ. Donors formed part of the validation cohort, which comprised approximately 130 subjects and was distinct from the first cohort of 670 or so subjects. The receptor was isolated from a man aged 30 to 45 in good health and CMV-seropositive. Sequenced sample: PBMCs. The chain was built from TRBV7-9 and TRBJ2-7; the central 13 bases match TRBD2. At the DNA level, the sequence is TGTGCCAGCAGCTTAGCGGGACTAGCGGGGACCTCATACTCCTACGAGCAGTACTTC. It specifies CASSLAGLAGTSYSYEQYF.